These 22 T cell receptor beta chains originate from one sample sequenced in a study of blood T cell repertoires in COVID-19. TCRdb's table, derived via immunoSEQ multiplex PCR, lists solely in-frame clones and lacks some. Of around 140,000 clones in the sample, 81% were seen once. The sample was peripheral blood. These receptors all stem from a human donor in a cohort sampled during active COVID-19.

CDR3 DNA: TGTGCCAGCAGTTCCCGGGACAGACATTCTCCAACGCTGTTTTTT. Translation gives CASSSRDRHSPTLFF. V and J are TRBV6-2 or TRBV6-3 and TRBJ1-4; 7 bases are a match to TRBD1. This CDR3 comprises 15 residues. CDR1 MNHEY and CDR2 SVGEGT come from the germline V gene. V trimming: 4 bases; J trimming: 14 bases; junction bases outside the gene matches: 16.

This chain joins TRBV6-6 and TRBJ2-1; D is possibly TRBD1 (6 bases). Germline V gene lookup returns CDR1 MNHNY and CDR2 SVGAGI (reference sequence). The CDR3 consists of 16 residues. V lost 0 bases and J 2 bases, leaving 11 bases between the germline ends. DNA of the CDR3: TGTGCCAGCAGTTACTCCTACAGGGTTGCCTACAATGAGCAGTTCTTC. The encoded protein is CASSYSYRVAYNEQFF.

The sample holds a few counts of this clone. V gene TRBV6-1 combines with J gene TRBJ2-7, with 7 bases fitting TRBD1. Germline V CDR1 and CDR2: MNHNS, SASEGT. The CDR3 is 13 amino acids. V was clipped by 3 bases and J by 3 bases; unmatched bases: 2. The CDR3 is CASSDQGVYEQYF. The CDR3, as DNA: TGTGCCAGCAGTGATCAGGGGGTCTACGAGCAGTACTTC.

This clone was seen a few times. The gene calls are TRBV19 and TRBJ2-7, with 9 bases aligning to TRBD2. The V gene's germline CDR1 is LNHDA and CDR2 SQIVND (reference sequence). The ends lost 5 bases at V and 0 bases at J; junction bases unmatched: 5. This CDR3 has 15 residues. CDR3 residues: CASSGKREVSYEQYF. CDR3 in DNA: TGTGCCAGTAGTGGCAAGCGGGAGGTCTCCTACGAGCAGTACTTC.

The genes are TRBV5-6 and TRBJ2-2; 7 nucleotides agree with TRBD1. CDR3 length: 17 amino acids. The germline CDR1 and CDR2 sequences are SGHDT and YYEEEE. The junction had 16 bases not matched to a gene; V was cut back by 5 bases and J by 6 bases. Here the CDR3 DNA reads TGTGCCAGCAGTTTCAGGGTGCAAACAGGGGCCCCCGGGGAGCTGTTTTTT. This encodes CASSFRVQTGAPGELFF.

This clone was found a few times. The CDR3 sequence is CASSLYGELFF. The CDR3 DNA sequence: TGTGCCAGCAGCTTGTACGGGGAGCTGTTTTTT. The V and J genes are TRBV7-9 and TRBJ2-2; no firm D call. In germline, CDR1 is SEHNR, CDR2 FQNEAQ (reference sequence). The V end lost 3 bases, the J end lost 7 bases, and 3 bases lay between the germline ends. The length of the CDR3 is 11 residues.

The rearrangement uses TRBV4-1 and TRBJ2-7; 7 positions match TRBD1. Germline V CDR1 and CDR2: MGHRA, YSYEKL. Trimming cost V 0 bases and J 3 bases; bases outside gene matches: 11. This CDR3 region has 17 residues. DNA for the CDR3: TGCGCCAGCAGCCAAGATTTTGAGACAGGGACATACTACGAGCAGTACTTC. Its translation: CASSQDFETGTYYEQYF.

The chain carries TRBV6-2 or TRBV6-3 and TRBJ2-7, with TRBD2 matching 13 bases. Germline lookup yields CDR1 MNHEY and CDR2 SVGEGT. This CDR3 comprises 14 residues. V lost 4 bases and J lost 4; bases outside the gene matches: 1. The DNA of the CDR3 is TGTGCCAGCAGTTCGACTAGCGGGAGGTACGAGCAGTACTTC. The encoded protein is CASSSTSGRYEQYF.

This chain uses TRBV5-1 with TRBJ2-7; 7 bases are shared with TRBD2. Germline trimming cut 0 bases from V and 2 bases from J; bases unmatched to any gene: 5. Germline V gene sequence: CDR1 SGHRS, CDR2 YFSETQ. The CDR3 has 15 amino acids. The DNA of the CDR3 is TGCGCCAGCAGCTTGGGTACTAGCGAGGCCTACGAGCAGTACTTC. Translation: CASSLGTSEAYEQYF.

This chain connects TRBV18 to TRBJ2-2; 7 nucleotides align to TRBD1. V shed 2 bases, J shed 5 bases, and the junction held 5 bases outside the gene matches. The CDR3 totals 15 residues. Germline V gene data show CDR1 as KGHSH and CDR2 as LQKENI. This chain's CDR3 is CASSPKTGITGELFF. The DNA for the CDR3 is TGTGCCAGCTCACCAAAGACAGGGATTACCGGGGAGCTGTTTTTT.

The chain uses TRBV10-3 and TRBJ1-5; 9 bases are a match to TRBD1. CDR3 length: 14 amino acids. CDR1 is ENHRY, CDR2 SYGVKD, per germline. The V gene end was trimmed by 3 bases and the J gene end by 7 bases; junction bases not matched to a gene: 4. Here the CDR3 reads CAISDRDRDQPQHF. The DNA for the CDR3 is TGTGCCATCAGTGACCGGGACAGGGACCAGCCCCAGCATTTT.

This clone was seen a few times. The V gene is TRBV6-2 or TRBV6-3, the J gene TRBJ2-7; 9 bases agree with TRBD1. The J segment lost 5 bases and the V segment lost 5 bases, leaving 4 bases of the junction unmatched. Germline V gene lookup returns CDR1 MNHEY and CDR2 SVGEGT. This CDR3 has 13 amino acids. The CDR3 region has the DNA TGTGCCAGCAGTACCGGGACAGGGAACGAGCAGTACTTC. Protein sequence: CASSTGTGNEQYF.

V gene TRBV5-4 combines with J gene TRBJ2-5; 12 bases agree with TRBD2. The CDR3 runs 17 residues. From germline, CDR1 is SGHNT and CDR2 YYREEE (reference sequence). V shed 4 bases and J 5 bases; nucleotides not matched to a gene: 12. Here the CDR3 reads CASSKRLAGAGGETQYF. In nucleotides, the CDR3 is TGTGCCAGCAGCAAAAGACTAGCGGGAGCCGGAGGGGAGACCCAGTACTTC. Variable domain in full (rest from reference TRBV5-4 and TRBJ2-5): ETGVTQSPTHLIKTRGQQVTLRCSSQSGHNTVSWYQQALGQGPQFIFQYYREEENGRGNFPPRFSGLQFPNYSSELNVNALELDDSALYLCASSKRLAGAGGETQYFGPGTRLLVL.

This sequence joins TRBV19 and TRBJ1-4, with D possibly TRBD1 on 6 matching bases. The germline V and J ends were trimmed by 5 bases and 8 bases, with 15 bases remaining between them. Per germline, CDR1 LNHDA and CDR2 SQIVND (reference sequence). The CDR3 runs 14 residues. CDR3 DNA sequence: TGTGCCAGTAGTGGAACAGGGTTCGTGGAAAAACTGTTTTTT. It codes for CASSGTGFVEKLFF.

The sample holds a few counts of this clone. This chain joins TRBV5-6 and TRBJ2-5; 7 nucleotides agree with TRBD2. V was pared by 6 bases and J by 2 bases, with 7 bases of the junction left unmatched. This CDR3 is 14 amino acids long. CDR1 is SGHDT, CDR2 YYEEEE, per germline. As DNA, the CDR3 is TGTGCCAGCACCCGCCGGGGGGTTCAAGAGACCCAGTACTTC. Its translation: CASTRRGVQETQYF.

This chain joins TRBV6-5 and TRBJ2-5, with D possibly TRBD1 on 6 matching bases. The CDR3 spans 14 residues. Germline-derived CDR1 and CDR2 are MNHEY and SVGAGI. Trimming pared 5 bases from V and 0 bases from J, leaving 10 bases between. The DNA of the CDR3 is TGTGCCAGCAGTCTCGACAGGTACCAAGAGACCCAGTACTTC. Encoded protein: CASSLDRYQETQYF.

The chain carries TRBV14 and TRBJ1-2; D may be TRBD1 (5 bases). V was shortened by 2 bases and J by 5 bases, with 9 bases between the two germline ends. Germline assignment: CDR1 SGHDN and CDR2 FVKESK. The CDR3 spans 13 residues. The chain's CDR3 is CASSQTGVYGYTF. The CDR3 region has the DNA TGTGCCAGCAGCCAAACAGGCGTATATGGCTACACCTTC.

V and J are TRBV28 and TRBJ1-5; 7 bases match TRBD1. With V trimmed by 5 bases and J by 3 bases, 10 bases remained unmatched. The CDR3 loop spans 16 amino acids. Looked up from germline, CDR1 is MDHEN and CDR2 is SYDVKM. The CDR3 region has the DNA TGTGCCAGCAGTACAATCGGGACAGACACCAATCAGCCCCAGCATTTT. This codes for CASSTIGTDTNQPQHF.

The CDR3 nucleotides read TGCGCCAGCAGCCAAGACTCCCGCGAGCAGTACTTC. This sequence encodes CASSQDSREQYF. This chain links TRBV4-3 with TRBJ2-7, with unresolved D. V lost 0 bases, J lost 6 bases, and 6 bases lay in between. The CDR3 is made up of 12 amino acids. In germline, CDR1 is LGHNA, CDR2 YSLEER.

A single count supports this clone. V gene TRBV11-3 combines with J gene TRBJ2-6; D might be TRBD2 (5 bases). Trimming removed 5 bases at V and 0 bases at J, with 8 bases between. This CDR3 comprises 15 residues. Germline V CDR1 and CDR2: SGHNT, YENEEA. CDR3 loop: CASSPRASGANVLTF. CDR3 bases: TGTGCCAGCAGCCCGAGGGCCTCTGGGGCCAACGTCCTGACTTTC.

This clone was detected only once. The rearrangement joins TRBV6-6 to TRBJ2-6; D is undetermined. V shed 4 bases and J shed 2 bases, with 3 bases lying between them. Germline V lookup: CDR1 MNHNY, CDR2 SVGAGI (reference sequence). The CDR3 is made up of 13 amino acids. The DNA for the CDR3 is TGTGCCAGCAGTTCCGCTGGGGCCAACGTCCTGACTTTC. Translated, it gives CASSSAGANVLTF.

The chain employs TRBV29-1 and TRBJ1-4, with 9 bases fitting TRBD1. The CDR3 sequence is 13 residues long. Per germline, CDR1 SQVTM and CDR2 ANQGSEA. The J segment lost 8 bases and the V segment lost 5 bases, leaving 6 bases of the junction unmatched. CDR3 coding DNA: TGCAGCGTTTCGACAGGGGGAATGGAAAAACTGTTTTTT. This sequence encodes CSVSTGGMEKLFF. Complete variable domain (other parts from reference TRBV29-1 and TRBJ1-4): SAVISQKPSRDICQRGTSLTIQCQVDSQVTMMFWYRQQPGQSLTLIATANQGSEATYESGFVIDKFPISRPNLTFSTLTVSNMSPEDSSIYLCSVSTGGMEKLFFGSGTQLSVL.